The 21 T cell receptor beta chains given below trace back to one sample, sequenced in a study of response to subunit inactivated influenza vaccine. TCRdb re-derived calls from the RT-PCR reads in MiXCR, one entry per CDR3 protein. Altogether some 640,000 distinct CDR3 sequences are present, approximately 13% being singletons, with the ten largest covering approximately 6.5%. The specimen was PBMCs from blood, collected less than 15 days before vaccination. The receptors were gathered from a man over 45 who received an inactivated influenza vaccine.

The chain's CDR3 is CASSSGLAFSETQYF. The CDR3 nucleotides are TGTGCCAGCAGCTCTGGACTAGCGTTCTCAGAGACCCAGTACTTC. The gene calls are TRBV11-2 and TRBJ2-5, with 9 bases identical to TRBD2. CDR1 is SGHAT and CDR2 is FQNNGV in the germline V gene. V was pared by 4 bases and J by 4 bases, with 7 bases of the junction left unmatched. The CDR3 spans 15 residues.

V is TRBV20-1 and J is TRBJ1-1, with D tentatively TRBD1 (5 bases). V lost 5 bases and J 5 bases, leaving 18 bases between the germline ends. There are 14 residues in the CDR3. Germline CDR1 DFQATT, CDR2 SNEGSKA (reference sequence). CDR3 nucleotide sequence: TGCAGTGCTTTCCTAGGAGGTCGGGGGACTGAAGCTTTCTTT. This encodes CSAFLGGRGTEAFF.

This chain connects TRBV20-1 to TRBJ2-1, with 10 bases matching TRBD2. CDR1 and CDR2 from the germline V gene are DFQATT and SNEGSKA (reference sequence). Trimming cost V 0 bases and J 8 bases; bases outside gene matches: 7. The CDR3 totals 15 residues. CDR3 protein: CSARDRLAGVYEQFF. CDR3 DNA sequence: TGCAGTGCTAGAGATCGGCTAGCGGGGGTATATGAGCAGTTCTTC.

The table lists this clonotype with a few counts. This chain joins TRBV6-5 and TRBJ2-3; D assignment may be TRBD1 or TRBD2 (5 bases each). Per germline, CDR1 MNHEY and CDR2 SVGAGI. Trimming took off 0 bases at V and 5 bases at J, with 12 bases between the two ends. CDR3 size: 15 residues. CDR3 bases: TGTGCCAGCAGTTACTCGAGAGGGGAAGGAGATACGCAGTATTTT. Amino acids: CASSYSRGEGDTQYF.

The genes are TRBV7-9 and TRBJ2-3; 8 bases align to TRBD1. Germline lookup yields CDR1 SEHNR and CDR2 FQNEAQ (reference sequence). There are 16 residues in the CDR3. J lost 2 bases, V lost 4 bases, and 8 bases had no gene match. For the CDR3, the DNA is TGTGCCAGCAGCTCCACGGCAGGGGGCTCCACAGATACGCAGTATTTT. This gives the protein CASSSTAGGSTDTQYF.

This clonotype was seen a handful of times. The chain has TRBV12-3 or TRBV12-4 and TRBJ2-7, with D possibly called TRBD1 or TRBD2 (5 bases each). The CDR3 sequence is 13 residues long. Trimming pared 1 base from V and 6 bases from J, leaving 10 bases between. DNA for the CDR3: TGTGCCAGCAGTTTAGGGGGGAAGGGCGAGCAGTACTTC. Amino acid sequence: CASSLGGKGEQYF.

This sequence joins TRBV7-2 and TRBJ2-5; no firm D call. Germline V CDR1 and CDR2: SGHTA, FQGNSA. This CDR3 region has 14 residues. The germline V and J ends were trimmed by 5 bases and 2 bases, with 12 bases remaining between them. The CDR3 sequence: CASSRGPKQETQYF. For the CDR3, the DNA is TGTGCCAGCAGCCGCGGTCCAAAACAAGAGACCCAGTACTTC.

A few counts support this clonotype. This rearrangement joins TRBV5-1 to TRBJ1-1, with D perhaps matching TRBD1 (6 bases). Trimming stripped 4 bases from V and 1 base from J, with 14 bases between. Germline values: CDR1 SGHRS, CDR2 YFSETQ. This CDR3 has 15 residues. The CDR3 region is CASSQTMDRNTEAFF. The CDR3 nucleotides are TGCGCCAGCAGCCAAACCATGGACAGGAACACTGAAGCTTTCTTT.

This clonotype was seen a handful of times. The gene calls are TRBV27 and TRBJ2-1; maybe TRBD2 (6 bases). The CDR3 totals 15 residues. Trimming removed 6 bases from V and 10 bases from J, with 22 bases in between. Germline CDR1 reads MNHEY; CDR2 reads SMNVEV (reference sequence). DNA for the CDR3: TGTGCCAGCAGGGGGATCCGGGACTCCAAGTTCGAGCAGTTCTTC. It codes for CASRGIRDSKFEQFF.

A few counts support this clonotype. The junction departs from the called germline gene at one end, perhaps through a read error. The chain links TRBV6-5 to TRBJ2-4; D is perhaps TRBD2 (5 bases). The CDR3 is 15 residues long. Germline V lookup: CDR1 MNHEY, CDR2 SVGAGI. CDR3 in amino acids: CASSDSSIAKNIQYF. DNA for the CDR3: TGTGCCAGCAGTGACTCTAGCATAGCCAAAAACATTCAGTACTTC.

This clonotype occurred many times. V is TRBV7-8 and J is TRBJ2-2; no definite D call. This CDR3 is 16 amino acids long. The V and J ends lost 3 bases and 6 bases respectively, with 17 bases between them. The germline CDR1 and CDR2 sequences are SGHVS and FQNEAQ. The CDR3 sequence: CASSFPGLGSSGELFF. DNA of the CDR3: TGTGCCAGCAGCTTCCCCGGTTTGGGAAGTTCCGGGGAGCTGTTTTTT.

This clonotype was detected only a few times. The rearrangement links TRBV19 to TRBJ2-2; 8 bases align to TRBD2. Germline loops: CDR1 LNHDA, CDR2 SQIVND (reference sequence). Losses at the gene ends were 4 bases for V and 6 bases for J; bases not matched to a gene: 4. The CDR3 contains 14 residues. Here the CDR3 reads CASSSTGGAGELFF. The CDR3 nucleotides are TGTGCCAGTAGTAGCACCGGGGGGGCCGGGGAGCTGTTTTTT. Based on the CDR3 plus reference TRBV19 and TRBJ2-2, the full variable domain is DGGITQSPKYLFRKEGQNVTLSCEQNLNHDAMYWYRQDPGQGLRLIYYSQIVNDFQKGDIAEGYSVSREKKESFPLTVTSAQKNPTAFYLCASSSTGGAGELFFGEGSRLTVL.

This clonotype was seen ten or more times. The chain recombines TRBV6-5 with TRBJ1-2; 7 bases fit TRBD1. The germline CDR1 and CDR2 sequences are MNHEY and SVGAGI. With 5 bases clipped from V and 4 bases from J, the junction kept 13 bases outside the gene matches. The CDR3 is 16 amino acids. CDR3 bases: TGTGCCAGCAGTACCGACAAAGACAGGGTAGCCTATGGCTACACCTTC. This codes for CASSTDKDRVAYGYTF.

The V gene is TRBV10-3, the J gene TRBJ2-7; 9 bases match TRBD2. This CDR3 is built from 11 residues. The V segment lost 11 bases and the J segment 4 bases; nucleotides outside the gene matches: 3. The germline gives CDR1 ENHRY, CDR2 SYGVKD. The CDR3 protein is CAASGNYEQYF. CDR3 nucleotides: TGTGCCGCTAGCGGGAATTACGAGCAGTACTTC.

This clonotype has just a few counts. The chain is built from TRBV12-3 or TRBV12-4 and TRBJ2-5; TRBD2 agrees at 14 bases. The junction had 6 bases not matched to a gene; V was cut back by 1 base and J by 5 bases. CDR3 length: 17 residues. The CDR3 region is CASSLVTSGGAGETQYF. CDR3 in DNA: TGTGCCAGCAGTTTAGTGACTAGCGGGGGGGCCGGGGAGACCCAGTACTTC.

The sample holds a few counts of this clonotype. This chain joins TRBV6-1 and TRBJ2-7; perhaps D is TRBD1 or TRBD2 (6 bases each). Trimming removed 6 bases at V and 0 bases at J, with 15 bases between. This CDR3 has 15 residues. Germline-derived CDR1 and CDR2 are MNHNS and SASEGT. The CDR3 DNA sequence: TGTGCCAGCAGACGGTCAGGGGAGGCCTCCTACGAGCAGTACTTC. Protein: CASRRSGEASYEQYF.

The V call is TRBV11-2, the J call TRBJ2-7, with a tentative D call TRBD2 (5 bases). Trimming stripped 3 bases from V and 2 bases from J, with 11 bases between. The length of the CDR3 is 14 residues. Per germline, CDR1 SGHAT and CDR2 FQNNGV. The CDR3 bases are TGTGCCAGCAGCTTTAGGAGGACCACCTACGAGCAGTACTTC. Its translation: CASSFRRTTYEQYF.

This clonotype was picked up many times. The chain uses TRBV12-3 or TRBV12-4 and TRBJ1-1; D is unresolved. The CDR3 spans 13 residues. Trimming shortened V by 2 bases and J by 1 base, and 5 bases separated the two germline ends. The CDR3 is CASSLHQNTEAFF. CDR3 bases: TGTGCCAGCAGTTTACACCAGAACACTGAAGCTTTCTTT.

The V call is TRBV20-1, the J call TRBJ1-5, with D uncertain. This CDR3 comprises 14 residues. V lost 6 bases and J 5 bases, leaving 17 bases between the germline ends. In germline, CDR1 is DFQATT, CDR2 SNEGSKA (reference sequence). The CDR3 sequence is CSAGWRFGYQPQHF. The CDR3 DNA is TGCAGTGCCGGCTGGAGGTTCGGGTATCAGCCCCAGCATTTT.

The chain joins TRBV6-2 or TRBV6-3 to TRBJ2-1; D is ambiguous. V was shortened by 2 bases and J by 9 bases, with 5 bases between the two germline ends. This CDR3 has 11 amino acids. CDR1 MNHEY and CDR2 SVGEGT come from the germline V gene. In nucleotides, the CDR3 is TGTGCCAGCAGTTACCCCTCTGAGCAGTTCTTC. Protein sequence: CASSYPSEQFF.

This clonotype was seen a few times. CDR3 region: CASSQVQGQGNYGYTF. The DNA of the CDR3 is TGCGCCAGCAGCCAAGTTCAAGGACAGGGAAACTATGGCTACACCTTC. The chain uses TRBV4-3 and TRBJ1-2; 8 bases map to TRBD1. Germline-derived CDR1 and CDR2 are LGHNA and YSLEER. The trim removed 1 base at V and 2 bases at J, leaving 6 bases unmatched. The CDR3 sequence is 16 residues long.